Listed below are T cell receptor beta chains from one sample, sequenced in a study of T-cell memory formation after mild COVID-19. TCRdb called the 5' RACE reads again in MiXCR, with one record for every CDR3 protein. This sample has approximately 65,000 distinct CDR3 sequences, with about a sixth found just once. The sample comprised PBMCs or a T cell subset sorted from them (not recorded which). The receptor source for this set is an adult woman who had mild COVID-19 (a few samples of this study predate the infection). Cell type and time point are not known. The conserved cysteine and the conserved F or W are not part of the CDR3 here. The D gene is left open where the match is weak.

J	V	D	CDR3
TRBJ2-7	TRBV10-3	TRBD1	AISESDRGEQY
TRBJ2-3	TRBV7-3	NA	ASSRLGTSTDTQY
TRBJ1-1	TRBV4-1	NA	ASSTLQSTEAF
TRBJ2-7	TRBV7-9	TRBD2	ASSSAISGRALYEQY
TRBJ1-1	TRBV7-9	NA	ASSSGPGAATEAF
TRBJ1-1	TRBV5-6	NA	ASKPDQDPNTEAF
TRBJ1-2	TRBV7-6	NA	ASSSTLEGDGYT
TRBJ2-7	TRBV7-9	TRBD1	ASSPGQGFSEQY
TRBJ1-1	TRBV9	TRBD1	ASSDGQGNTEAF
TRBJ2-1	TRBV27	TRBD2	ASILAGGPSSYNEQF
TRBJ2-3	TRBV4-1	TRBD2	ASSQALTSGGPVDTQY
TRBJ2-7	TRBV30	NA	AWTAGFSYEQY
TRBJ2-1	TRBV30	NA	AWRMTEPSYNEQF
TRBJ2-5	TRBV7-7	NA	ASSLWDGETQY
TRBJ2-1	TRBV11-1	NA	ASSSDYSLYNEQF
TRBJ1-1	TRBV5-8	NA	ASSLIANTEAF
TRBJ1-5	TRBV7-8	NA	ASSFNQDQPQH
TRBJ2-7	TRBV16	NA	ASSQYRDIEQY